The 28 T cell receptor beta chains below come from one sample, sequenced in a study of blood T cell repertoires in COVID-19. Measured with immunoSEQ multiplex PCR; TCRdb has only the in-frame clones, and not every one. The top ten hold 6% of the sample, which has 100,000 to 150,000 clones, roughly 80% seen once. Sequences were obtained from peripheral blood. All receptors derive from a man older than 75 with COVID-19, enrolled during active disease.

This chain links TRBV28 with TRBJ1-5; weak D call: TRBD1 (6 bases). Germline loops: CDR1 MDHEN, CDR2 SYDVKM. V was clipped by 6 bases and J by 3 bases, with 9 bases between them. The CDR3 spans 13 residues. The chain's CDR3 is CASRGHLNQPQHF. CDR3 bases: TGTGCCAGCAGGGGACACCTCAATCAGCCCCAGCATTTT. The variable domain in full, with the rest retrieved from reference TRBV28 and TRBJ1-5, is DVKVTQSSRYLVKRTGEKVFLECVQDMDHENMFWYRQDPGLGLRLIYFSYDVKMKEKGDIPEGYSVSREKKERFSLILESASTNQTSMYLCASRGHLNQPQHFGDGTRLSIL.

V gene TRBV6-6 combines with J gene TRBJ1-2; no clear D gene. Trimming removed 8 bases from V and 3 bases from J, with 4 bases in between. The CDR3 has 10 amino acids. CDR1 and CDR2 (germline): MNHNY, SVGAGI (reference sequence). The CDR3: CASYHYGYTF. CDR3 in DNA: TGTGCCAGCTATCACTATGGCTACACCTTC.

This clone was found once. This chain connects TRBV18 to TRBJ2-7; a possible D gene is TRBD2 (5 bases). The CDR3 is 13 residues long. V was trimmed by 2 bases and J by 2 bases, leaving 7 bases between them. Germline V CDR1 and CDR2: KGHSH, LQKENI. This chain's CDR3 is CASSPRETYEQYF. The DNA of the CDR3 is TGTGCCAGCTCACCAAGGGAGACCTACGAGCAGTACTTC.

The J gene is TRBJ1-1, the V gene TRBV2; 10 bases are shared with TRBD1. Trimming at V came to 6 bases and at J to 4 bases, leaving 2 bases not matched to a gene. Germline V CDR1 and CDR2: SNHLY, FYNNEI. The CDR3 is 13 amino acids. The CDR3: CASRWTGGTEAFF. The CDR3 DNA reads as TGTGCCAGCAGGTGGACAGGGGGCACTGAAGCTTTCTTT.

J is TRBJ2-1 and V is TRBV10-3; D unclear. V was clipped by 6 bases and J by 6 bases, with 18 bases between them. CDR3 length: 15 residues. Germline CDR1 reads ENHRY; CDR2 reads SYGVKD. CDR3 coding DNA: TGTGCCATCAGGAGAGACCAGCATGGAGTCAATGAGCAGTTCTTC. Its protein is CAIRRDQHGVNEQFF.

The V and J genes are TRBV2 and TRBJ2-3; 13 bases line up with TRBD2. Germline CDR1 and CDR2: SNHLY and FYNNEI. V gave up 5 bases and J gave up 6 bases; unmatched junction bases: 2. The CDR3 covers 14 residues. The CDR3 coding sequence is TGTGCCAGCAGTAGGACTAGCGGGAGTGATACGCAGTATTTT. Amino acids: CASSRTSGSDTQYF.

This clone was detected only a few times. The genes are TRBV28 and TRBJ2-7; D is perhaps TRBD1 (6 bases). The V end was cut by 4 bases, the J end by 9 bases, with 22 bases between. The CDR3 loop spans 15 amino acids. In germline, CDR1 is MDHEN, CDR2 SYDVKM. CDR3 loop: CASSSPTLGQFGQYF. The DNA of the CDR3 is TGTGCCAGCAGTTCCCCTACCCTTGGACAGTTCGGGCAGTACTTC.

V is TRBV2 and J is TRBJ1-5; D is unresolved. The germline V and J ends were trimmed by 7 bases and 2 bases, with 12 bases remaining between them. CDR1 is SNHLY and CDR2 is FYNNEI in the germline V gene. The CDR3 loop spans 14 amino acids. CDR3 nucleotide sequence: TGTGCCAGCACGGGATGGGGTGGCAATCAGCCCCAGCATTTT. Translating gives CASTGWGGNQPQHF.

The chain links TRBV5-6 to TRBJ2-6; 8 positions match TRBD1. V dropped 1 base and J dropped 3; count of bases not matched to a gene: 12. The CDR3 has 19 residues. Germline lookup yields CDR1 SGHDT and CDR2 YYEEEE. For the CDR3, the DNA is TGTGCCAGCAGCTTGATTGGGGGACAGGATTTTGGTGGGGCCAACGTCCTGACTTTC. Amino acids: CASSLIGGQDFGGANVLTF.

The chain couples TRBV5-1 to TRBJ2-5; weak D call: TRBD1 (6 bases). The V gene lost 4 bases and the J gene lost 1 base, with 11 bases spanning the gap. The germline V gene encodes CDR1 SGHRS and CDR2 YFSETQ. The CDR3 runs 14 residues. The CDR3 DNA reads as TGCGCCAGCAGCACTGGACAGCCCCAAGAGACCCAGTACTTC. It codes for CASSTGQPQETQYF.

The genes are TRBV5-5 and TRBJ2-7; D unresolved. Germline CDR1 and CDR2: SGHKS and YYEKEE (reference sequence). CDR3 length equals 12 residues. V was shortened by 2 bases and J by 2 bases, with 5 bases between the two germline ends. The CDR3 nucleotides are TGTGCCAGCAGCTTTGACACCTACGAGCAGTACTTC. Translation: CASSFDTYEQYF.

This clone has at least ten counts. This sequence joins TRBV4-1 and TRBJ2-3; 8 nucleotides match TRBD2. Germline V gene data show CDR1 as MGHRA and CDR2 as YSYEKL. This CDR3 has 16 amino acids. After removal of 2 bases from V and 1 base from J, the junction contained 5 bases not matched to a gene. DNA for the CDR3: TGCGCCAGCAGCCAATCTGTGCGGGAGGGCACAGATACGCAGTATTTT. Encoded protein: CASSQSVREGTDTQYF.

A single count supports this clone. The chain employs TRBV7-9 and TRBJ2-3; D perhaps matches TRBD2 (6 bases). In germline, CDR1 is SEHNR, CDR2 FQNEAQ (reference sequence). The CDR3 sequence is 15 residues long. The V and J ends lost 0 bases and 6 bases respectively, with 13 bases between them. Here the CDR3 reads CASSLAPTRFDTQYF. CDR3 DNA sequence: TGTGCCAGCAGCTTAGCCCCGACTAGATTCGATACGCAGTATTTT.

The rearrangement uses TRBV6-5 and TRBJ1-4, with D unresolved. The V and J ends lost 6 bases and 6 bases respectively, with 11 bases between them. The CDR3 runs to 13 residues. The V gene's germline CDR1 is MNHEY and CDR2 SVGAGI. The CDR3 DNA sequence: TGTGCCAGCAGGGCGGGAGGCGATGAAAAACTGTTTTTT. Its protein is CASRAGGDEKLFF.

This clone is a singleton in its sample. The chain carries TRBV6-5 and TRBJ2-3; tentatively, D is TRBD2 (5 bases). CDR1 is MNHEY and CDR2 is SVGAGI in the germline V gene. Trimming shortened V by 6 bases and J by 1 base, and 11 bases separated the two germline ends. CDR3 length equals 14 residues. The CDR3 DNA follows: TGTGCCAGCAGGACCTTCGGGGGCACAGATACGCAGTATTTT. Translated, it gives CASRTFGGTDTQYF.

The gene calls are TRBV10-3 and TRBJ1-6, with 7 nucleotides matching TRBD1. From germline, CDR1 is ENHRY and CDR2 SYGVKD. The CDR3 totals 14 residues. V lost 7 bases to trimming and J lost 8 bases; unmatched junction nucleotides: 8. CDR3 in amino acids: CAIKQQGRDSPLHF. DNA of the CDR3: TGTGCCATCAAACAACAGGGGCGAGATTCACCCCTCCACTTT.

The chain's CDR3 is CASSLTPGTSERTDTQYF. The CDR3 DNA sequence: TGTGCCAGCAGCTTAACGCCCGGGACTAGCGAGCGCACAGATACGCAGTATTTT. The chain carries TRBV7-3 and TRBJ2-3; 10 nucleotides agree with TRBD2. V lost 0 bases and J lost 1; bases outside the gene matches: 7. This CDR3 region has 18 residues. Germline loops: CDR1 SGHTA, CDR2 FQGTGA.

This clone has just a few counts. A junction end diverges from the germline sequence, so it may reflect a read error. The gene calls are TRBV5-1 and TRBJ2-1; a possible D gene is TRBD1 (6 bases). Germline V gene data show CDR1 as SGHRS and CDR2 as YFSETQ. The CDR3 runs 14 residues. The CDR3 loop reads CASSLGRGYSEQFF. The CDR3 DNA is TGCGCCAGCAGCTTGGGTAGGGGGTACAGTGAGCAGTTCTTC.

This CDR3 is CASLKSGFRTEAFF. CDR3 bases: TGTGCCAGTCTAAAATCAGGGTTTCGAACTGAAGCTTTCTTT. This chain links TRBV27 with TRBJ1-1, with D perhaps TRBD1 (5 bases). This CDR3 region has 14 residues. Germline V gene lookup returns CDR1 MNHEY and CDR2 SMNVEV (reference sequence). The V gene lost 9 bases and the J gene lost 5 bases, with 19 bases spanning the gap.

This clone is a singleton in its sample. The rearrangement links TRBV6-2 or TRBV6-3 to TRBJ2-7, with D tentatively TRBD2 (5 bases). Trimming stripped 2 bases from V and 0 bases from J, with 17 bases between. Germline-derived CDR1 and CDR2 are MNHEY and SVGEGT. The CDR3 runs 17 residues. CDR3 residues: CASSYTQDYAGSYEQYF. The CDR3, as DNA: TGTGCCAGCAGTTACACTCAAGACTATGCGGGCTCCTACGAGCAGTACTTC.

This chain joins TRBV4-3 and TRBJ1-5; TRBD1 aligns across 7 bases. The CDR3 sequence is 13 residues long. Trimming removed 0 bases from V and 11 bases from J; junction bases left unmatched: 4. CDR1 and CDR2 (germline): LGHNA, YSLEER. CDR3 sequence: CASSQDSGQAQHF. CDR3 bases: TGCGCCAGCAGCCAAGACTCAGGACAGGCCCAGCATTTT.

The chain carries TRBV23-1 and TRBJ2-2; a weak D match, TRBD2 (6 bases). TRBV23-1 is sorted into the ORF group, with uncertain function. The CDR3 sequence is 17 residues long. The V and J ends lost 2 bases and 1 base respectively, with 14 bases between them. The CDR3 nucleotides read TGCGCCAGCAGTCAACCGACCGGGACTTTGAACACCGGGGAGCTGTTTTTT. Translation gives CASSQPTGTLNTGELFF.

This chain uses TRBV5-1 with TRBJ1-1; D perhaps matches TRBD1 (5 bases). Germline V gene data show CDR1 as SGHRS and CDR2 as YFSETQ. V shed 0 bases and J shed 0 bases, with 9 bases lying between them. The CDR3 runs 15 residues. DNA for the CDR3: TGCGCCAGCAGCTTGGGGGCAGGGATGAACACTGAAGCTTTCTTT. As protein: CASSLGAGMNTEAFF.

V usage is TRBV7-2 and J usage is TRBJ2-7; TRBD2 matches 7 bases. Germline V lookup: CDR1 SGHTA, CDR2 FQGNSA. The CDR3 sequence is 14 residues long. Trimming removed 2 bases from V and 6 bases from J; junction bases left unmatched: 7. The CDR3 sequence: CASSLWREKGEQYF. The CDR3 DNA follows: TGTGCCAGCAGCTTATGGCGGGAGAAAGGCGAGCAGTACTTC. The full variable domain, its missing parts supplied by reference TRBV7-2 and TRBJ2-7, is GAGVSQSPSNKVTEKGKDVELRCDPISGHTALYWYRQSLGQGLEFLIYFQGNSAPDKSGLPSDRFSAERTGGSVSTLTIQRTQQEDSAVYLCASSLWREKGEQYFGPGTRLTVT.

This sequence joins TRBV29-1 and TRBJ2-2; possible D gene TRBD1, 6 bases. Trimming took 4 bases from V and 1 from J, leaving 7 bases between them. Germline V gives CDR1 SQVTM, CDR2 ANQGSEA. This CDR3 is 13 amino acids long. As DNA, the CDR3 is TGCAGCGTTGCACAGGGGAACACCGGGGAGCTGTTTTTT. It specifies CSVAQGNTGELFF.

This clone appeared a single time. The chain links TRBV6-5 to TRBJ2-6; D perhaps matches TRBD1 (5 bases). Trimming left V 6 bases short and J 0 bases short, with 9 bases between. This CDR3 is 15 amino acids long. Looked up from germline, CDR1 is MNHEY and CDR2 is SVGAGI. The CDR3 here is CASRPDSSGANVLTF. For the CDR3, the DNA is TGTGCCAGCAGGCCCGACAGCTCTGGGGCCAACGTCCTGACTTTC.

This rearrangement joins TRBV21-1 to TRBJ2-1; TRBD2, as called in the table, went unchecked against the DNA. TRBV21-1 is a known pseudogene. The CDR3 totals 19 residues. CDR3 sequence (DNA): TGTGCCAGTGTCGCCTTGGGACGGAAGAGACTAGCGGGAGTGAATGAGCAGTTCTTC. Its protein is CASVALGRKRLAGVNEQFF.

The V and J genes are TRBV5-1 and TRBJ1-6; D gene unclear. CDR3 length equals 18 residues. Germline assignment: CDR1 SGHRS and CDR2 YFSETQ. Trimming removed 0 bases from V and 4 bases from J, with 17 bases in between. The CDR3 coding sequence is TGCGCCAGCAGCTTGGACCGAAGGGAGGTGGGATATAATTCACCCCTCCACTTT. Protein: CASSLDRREVGYNSPLHF.